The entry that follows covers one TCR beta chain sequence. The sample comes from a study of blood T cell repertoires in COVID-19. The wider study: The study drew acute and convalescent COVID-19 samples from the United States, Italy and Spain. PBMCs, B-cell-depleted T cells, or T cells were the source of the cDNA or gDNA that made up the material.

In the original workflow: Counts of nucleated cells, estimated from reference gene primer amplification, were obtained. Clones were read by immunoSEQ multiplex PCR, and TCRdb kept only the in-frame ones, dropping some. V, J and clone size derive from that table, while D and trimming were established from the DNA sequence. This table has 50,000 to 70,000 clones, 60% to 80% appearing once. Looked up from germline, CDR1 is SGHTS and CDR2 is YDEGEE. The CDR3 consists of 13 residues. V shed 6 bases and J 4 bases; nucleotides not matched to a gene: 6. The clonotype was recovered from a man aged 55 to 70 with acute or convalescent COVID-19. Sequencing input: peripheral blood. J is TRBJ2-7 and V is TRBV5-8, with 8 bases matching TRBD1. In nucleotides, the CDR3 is TGTGCCAGCACCACGACAGGGGAATACGAGCAGTACTTC. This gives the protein CASTTTGEYEQYF. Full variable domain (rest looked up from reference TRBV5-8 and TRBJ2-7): EAGVTQSPTHLIKTRGQQATLRCSPISGHTSVYWYQQALGLGLQFLLWYDEGEERNRGNFPPRFSGRQFPNYSSELNVNALELEDSALYLCASTTTGEYEQYFGPGTRLTVT.